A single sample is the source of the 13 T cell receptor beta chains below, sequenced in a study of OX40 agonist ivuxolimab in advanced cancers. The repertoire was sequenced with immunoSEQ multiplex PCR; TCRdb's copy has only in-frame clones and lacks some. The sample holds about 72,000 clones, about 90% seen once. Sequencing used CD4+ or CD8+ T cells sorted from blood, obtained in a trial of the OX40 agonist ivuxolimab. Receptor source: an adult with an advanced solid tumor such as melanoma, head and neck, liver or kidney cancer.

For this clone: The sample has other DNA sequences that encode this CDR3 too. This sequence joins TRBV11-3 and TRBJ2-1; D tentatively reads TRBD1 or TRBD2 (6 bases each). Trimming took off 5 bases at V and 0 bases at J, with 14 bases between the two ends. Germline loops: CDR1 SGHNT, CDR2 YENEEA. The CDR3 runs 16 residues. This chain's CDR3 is CASSLRGGSSYNEQFF. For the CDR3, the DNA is TGTGCCAGCAGCCTTAGAGGGGGGAGCTCCTACAATGAGCAGTTCTTC.

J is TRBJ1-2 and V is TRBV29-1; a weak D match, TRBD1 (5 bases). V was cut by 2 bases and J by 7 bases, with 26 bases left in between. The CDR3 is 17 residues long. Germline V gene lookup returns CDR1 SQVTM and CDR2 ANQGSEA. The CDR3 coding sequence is TGCAGCGTTGAACCCCAGGCGCGTCTTACCCAGGGAGCTGGCTACACCTTC. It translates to CSVEPQARLTQGAGYTF.

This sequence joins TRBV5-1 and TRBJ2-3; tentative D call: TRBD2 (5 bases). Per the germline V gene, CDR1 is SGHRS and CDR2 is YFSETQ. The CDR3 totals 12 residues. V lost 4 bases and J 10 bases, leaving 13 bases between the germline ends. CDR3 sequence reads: CASSQDFYAQYF. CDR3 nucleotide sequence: TGCGCCAGCAGCCAGGACTTCTACGCGCAGTATTTT.

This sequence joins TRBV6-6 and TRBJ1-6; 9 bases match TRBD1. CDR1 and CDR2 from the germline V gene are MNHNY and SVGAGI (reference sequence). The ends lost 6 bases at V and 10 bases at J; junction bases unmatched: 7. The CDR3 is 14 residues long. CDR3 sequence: CASSPGQGRSPLHF. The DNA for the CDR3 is TGTGCCAGCAGCCCCGGACAGGGGAGATCACCCCTCCACTTT.

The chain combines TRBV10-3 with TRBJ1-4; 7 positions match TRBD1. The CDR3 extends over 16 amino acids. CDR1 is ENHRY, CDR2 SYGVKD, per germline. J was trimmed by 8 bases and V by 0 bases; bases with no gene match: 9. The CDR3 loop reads CAISESKARGTEKLFF. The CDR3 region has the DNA TGTGCCATCAGTGAGTCGAAGGCCAGGGGGACGGAAAAACTGTTTTTT.

CDR3 coding DNA: TGTGCCTGGAGTGCGGACAGGGGGCTTTACGAGCAGTACTTC. It codes for CAWSADRGLYEQYF. The J gene is TRBJ2-7, the V gene TRBV30, with 11 bases fitting TRBD1. The J segment lost 4 bases and the V segment lost 1 base, leaving 3 bases of the junction unmatched. In germline, CDR1 is GTSNPN, CDR2 SVGIG (reference sequence). The CDR3 is 14 residues long. The full variable domain, with the rest looked up from reference TRBV30 and TRBJ2-7, is SQTIHQWPATLVQPVGSPLSLECTVEGTSNPNLYWYRQAAGRGLQLLFYSVGIGQISSEVPQNLSASRPQDRQFILSSKKLLLSDSGFYLCAWSADRGLYEQYFGPGTRLTVT.

CDR3 DNA: TGTGCCAGCTCACCGACGGACGGCTACGAGCAGTACTTC. It translates to CASSPTDGYEQYF. V usage is TRBV18 and J usage is TRBJ2-7; D is unresolved. The germline V gene has CDR1 KGHSH and CDR2 LQKENI. V lost 3 bases, J lost 3 bases, and 9 bases lay in between. This CDR3 contains 13 residues.

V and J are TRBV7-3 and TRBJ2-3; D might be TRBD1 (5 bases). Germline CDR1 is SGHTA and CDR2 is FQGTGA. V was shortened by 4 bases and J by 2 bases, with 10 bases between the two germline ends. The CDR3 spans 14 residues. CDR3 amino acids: CASSSPGYTDTQYF. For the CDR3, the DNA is TGTGCCAGCAGCTCTCCAGGGTACACAGATACGCAGTATTTT.

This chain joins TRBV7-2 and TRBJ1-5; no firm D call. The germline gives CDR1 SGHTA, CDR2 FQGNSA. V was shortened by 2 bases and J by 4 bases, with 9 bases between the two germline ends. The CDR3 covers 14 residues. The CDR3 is CASSLLGRNQPQHF. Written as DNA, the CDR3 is TGTGCCAGCAGCTTACTAGGCCGTAATCAGCCCCAGCATTTT.

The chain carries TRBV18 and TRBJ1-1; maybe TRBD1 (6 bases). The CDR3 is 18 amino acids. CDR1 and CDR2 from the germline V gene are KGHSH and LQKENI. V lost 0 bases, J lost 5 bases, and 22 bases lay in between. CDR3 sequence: CASSPPVGQGRWLTEAFF. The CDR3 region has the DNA TGTGCCAGCTCACCACCAGTAGGGCAGGGGAGGTGGTTGACTGAAGCTTTCTTT.

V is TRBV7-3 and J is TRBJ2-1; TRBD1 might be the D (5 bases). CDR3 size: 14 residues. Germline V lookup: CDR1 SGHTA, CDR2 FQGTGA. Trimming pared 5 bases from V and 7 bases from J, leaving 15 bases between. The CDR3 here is CASSISRAGNEQFF. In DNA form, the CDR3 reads TGTGCCAGCAGCATCAGTAGGGCAGGGAATGAGCAGTTCTTC.

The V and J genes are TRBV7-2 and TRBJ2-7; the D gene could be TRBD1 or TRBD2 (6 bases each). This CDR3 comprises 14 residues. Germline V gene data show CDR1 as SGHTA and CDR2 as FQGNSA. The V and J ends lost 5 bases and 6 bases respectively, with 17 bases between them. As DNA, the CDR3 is TGTGCCAGCAGCCGGACAGTGACCGGGGGCGAGCAGTACTTC. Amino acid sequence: CASSRTVTGGEQYF.

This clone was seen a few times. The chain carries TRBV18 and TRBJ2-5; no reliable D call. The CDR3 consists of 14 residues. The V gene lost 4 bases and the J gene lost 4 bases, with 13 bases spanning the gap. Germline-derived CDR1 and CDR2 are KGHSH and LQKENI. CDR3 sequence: CASSRIHGLETQYF. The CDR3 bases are TGTGCCAGCTCACGGATCCATGGGTTAGAGACCCAGTACTTC.